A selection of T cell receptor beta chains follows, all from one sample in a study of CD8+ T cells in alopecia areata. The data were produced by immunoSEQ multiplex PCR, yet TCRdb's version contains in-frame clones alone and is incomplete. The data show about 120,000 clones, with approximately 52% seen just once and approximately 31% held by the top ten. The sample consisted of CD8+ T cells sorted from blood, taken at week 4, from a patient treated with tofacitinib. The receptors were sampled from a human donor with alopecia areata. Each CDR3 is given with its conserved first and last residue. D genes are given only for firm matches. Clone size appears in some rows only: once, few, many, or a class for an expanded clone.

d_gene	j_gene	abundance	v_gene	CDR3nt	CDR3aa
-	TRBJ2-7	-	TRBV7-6	TGTGCCAGCAGCTTAGGTGCAGCAAACGAGCAGTACTTC	CASSLGAANEQYF
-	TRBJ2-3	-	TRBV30	TGTGCCTGGAATTTTCAGGGGCCGCGTCGATTCCACACAGATACGCAGTATTTT	CAWNFQGPRRFHTDTQYF
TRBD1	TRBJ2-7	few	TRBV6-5	TGTGCCAGCAGTGAACAGGGGATCTCCTACGAGCAGTACTTC	CASSEQGISYEQYF
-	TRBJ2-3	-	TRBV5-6	TGTGCCAGCAGTAACATGGGGATCCGCACAGATACGCAGTATTTT	CASSNMGIRTDTQYF
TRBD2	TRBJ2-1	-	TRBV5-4	TGTGCCAGCAGCCTAGCGGGGGACGATAATGAGCAGTTCTTC	CASSLAGDDNEQFF
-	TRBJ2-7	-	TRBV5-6	TGTGCCAGCAGCTCGGGACGTAGCTCCTACGAGCAGTACTTC	CASSSGRSSYEQYF
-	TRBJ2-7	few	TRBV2	TGTGCCAGCAGTGCTCTAGGTCCCTACGAGCAGTACTTC	CASSALGPYEQYF
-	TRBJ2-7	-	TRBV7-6	TGTGCCAGCAGCTCGTGGGAAGGGTACGAGCAGTACTTC	CASSSWEGYEQYF
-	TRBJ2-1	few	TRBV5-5	TGTGCCAGCAGCCTCTCAGATATGACAGGTTACAATGAGCAGTTCTTC	CASSLSDMTGYNEQFF
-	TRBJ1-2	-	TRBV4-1	TGCGCCAGCAGCCAAGGCTCCAGAGACTATGGCTACACCTTC	CASSQGSRDYGYTF
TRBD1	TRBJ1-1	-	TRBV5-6	TGTGCCAGCAGCCCCCAGGGGGGGACTGAAGCTTTCTTT	CASSPQGGTEAFF
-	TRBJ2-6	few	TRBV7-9	TGTGCCAGCAGCTCGGGGGAGGCTGGGGCCAACGTCCTGACTTTC	CASSSGEAGANVLTF
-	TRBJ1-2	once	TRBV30	TGTGCCTTTCCCCACCCCAACAGACGAGGCTACACCTTC	CAFPHPNRRGYTF
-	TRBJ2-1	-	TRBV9	TGTGCCAGCAGCCCCTTCGGGGGTGCCTTGGCGGAGCAGTTCTTC	CASSPFGGALAEQFF
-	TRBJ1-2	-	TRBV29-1	TGCAGCGTTGAGGAACACTATGGCTACACCTTC	CSVEEHYGYTF
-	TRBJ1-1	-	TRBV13	TGTGCCAGCAGCTTATCAGCAGGGCGCACTGAAGCTTTCTTT	CASSLSAGRTEAFF
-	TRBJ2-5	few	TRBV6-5	TGTGCCAGCAGTTACTCGGACGGGGAGACCCAGTACTTC	CASSYSDGETQYF
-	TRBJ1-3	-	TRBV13	TGTGCCAGCGGACCCGAGGATAGAAACACCATATATTTT	CASGPEDRNTIYF
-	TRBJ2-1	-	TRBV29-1	TGCAGCGTTGAAGACTGGACTGGGGCAGGGGATAGTGAGCAGTTCTTC	CSVEDWTGAGDSEQFF
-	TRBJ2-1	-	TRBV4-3	TGCGCCAGCAGCCAAGGCGGTGGGGCAGACTACAATGAGCAGTTCTTC	CASSQGGGADYNEQFF
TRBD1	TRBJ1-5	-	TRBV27	TGTGCCAGCAGTTTAACCGGGACAGGGAGTCAGCCCCAGCATTTT	CASSLTGTGSQPQHF
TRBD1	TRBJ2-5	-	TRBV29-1	TGCAGCGTTGAAGGGTGGACGGCAGGGGGCTTCCAAGAGACCCAGTACTTC	CSVEGWTAGGFQETQYF